This entry lists 30 T cell receptor beta chains sequenced from one sample in a study of shared clonotypes between healthy human individuals (TCRdb year 2020). The library was generated by the immunoSEQ multiplex PCR assay. Sourced from immuneACCESS, this table was stored by TCRdb with only in-frame sequences that have V and J called. A share of the clones is absent; for the studies checked, an unresolved V gene accounts for under half, and the remainder has no known explanation. In this sample the table shows approximately 980,000 clones, approximately 80% of which occur a single time. The top ten constitute about 1.5% of the sample. Material: memory CD4+ T cells sorted from blood. The cell subset or site label on this specimen signifies: CD45RA-negative fraction. The receptors stem from a man between 18 and 29 years old in good health.

This chain connects TRBV19 to TRBJ2-7; 10 positions match TRBD2. The CDR3 runs 14 residues. The germline CDR1 and CDR2 sequences are LNHDA and SQIVND (reference sequence). The trim removed 6 bases at V and 2 bases at J, leaving 4 bases unmatched. The CDR3 region is CASRRTSGAYEQYF. For the CDR3, the DNA is TGTGCCAGTAGGAGGACTAGCGGTGCCTACGAGCAGTACTTC. The variable domain in full, completed from reference TRBV19 and TRBJ2-7, reads DGGITQSPKYLFRKEGQNVTLSCEQNLNHDAMYWYRQDPGQGLRLIYYSQIVNDFQKGDIAEGYSVSREKKESFPLTVTSAQKNPTAFYLCASRRTSGAYEQYFGPGTRLTVT.

This chain uses TRBV27 with TRBJ2-5; tentative D call: TRBD1 (6 bases). The V end was cut by 6 bases, the J end by 1 base, with 12 bases between. The CDR3 has 14 residues. Germline loops: CDR1 MNHEY, CDR2 SMNVEV (reference sequence). The CDR3 nucleotides read TGTGCCAGCAGCATAGGACAGAGCCAAGAGACCCAGTACTTC. This sequence encodes CASSIGQSQETQYF.

The chain recombines TRBV7-9 with TRBJ2-5; 7 positions match TRBD2. CDR3 length equals 14 residues. Germline lookup yields CDR1 SEHNR and CDR2 FQNEAQ (reference sequence). Trimming cost V 1 base and J 5 bases; bases outside gene matches: 4. In DNA, the CDR3 is TGTGCCAGCAGCTTAGGACTAGCAGACGAGACCCAGTACTTC. Its translation is CASSLGLADETQYF. The variable domain in full, with the rest retrieved from reference TRBV7-9 and TRBJ2-5, is DTGVSQNPRHKITKRGQNVTFRCDPISEHNRLYWYRQTLGQGPEFLTYFQNEAQLEKSRLLSDRFSAERPKGSFSTLEIQRTEQGDSAMYLCASSLGLADETQYFGPGTRLLVL.

The genes are TRBV14 and TRBJ2-1; D possibly matches TRBD1 or TRBD2 (5 bases each). The germline CDR1 and CDR2 sequences are SGHDN and FVKESK. CDR3 length equals 17 residues. V lost 4 bases and J lost 0, with 16 bases in between. The CDR3 reads CASSPKVGGGSYNEQFF. The DNA for the CDR3 is TGTGCCAGCAGCCCCAAAGTAGGTGGGGGCTCCTACAATGAGCAGTTCTTC. Using reference TRBV14 and TRBJ2-1 for the parts outside the CDR3, the full variable domain is EAGVTQFPSHSVIEKGQTVTLRCDPISGHDNLYWYRRVMGKEIKFLLHFVKESKQDESGMPNNRFLAERTGGTYSTLKVQPAELEDSGVYFCASSPKVGGGSYNEQFFGPGTRLTVL.

The rearrangement links TRBV5-6 to TRBJ1-3, with a possible D match to TRBD1 (6 bases). V lost 5 bases and J lost 2, with 8 bases in between. Germline V CDR1 and CDR2: SGHDT, YYEEEE. The CDR3 is 13 residues long. The CDR3: CASRPGAGNTIYF. CDR3 DNA: TGTGCCAGCAGGCCAGGGGCTGGAAACACCATATATTTT.

The chain links TRBV5-1 to TRBJ2-2; tentative D call: TRBD1 (6 bases). V lost 4 bases, J lost 1 base, and 14 bases lay in between. Germline V gives CDR1 SGHRS, CDR2 YFSETQ. The CDR3 loop spans 16 amino acids. CDR3 sequence: CASSRSGQRNTGELFF. CDR3 nucleotides: TGCGCCAGCAGCCGAAGTGGACAGCGGAACACCGGGGAGCTGTTTTTT.

A few counts support this clone. The chain carries TRBV5-6 and TRBJ1-2; D is perhaps TRBD1 (6 bases). Deletions cut 5 bases from V and 6 bases from J, with 14 bases between. Looked up from germline, CDR1 is SGHDT and CDR2 is YYEEEE. The CDR3 totals 13 residues. The CDR3 DNA is TGTGCCAGCAGTTTTGGACAGTCGAATGGCTACACCTTC. Its protein is CASSFGQSNGYTF.

At least ten counts were recorded for this clone. The V and J genes are TRBV9 and TRBJ2-7; maybe TRBD2 (5 bases). This CDR3 spans 13 amino acids. The germline CDR1 and CDR2 sequences are SGDLS and YYNGEE. Trimming shortened V by 1 base and J by 5 bases, and 10 bases separated the two germline ends. CDR3: CASSVNGGHEQYF. As DNA, the CDR3 is TGTGCCAGCAGCGTAAACGGAGGCCACGAGCAGTACTTC.

The genes are TRBV9 and TRBJ2-7; perhaps TRBD1 as D (6 bases). Germline-derived CDR1 and CDR2 are SGDLS and YYNGEE. Trimming stripped 2 bases from V and 1 base from J, with 10 bases between. The CDR3 contains 14 residues. In DNA form, the CDR3 reads TGTGCCAGCAGCGTCTCGACAGGTTCCTACGAGCAGTACTTC. It codes for CASSVSTGSYEQYF.

This clone was seen a handful of times. V is TRBV19 and J is TRBJ1-2; D might be TRBD1 (5 bases). The CDR3 is 14 residues long. Trimming removed 5 bases at V and 2 bases at J, with 12 bases between. Per the germline V gene, CDR1 is LNHDA and CDR2 is SQIVND (reference sequence). CDR3 sequence: CASSRNAGNYGYTF. CDR3 bases: TGTGCCAGTAGTCGGAACGCAGGGAACTATGGCTACACCTTC. Full variable domain (missing parts from reference TRBV19 and TRBJ1-2): DGGITQSPKYLFRKEGQNVTLSCEQNLNHDAMYWYRQDPGQGLRLIYYSQIVNDFQKGDIAEGYSVSREKKESFPLTVTSAQKNPTAFYLCASSRNAGNYGYTFGSGTRLTVV.

This clone appeared once. The V call is TRBV28, the J call TRBJ2-7, with D possibly TRBD2 on 5 matching bases. Germline CDR1 reads MDHEN; CDR2 reads SYDVKM. The CDR3 loop spans 14 amino acids. The V and J ends lost 11 bases and 3 bases respectively, with 20 bases between them. In DNA, the CDR3 is TGTGCCGGCACCTCTTTTGTAGGGAGCTACGAGCAGTACTTC. Translated: CAGTSFVGSYEQYF.

On this clone: A much bigger clone sits one base away, suggesting this may be a read error. The same CDR3 also results from other DNA sequences found in this sample. The chain combines TRBV5-1 with TRBJ2-3; D unresolved. From germline, CDR1 is SGHRS and CDR2 YFSETQ. The CDR3 sequence is 13 residues long. The V and J ends lost 0 bases and 0 bases respectively, with 2 bases between them. The CDR3 DNA is TGCGCCAGCAGCTTGGTCAGCACAGATACGCAGTATTTT. This sequence encodes CASSLVSTDTQYF.

The rearrangement uses TRBV4-2 and TRBJ1-1; D unclear. Per germline, CDR1 LGHNA and CDR2 YNFKEQ. V shed 0 bases and J shed 1 base, with 6 bases lying between them. CDR3 length: 14 residues. Written as DNA, the CDR3 is TGTGCCAGCAGCCAAGACACGAAGAACACTGAAGCTTTCTTT. Translation gives CASSQDTKNTEAFF.

The rearrangement links TRBV7-8 to TRBJ2-7, with D unresolved. The CDR3 spans 11 residues. Trimming stripped 8 bases from V and 3 bases from J, with 8 bases between. Germline V gives CDR1 SGHVS, CDR2 FQNEAQ. CDR3 loop: CASGPYYEQYF. CDR3 nucleotides: TGTGCCAGCGGGCCTTACTACGAGCAGTACTTC.

Comment on this clone: At the DNA level, this CDR3 is encoded by other sequences in the same sample as well. The V and J genes are TRBV30 and TRBJ1-2; D is ambiguous. The germline gives CDR1 GTSNPN, CDR2 SVGIG (reference sequence). Trimming removed 0 bases at V and 7 bases at J, with 6 bases between. The CDR3 is 11 amino acids. CDR3 protein: CAWSVRAGYTF. The CDR3 nucleotides are TGTGCCTGGAGTGTAAGGGCTGGCTACACCTTC.

The CDR3 protein is CAISESGTVNSPLHF. In nucleotides, the CDR3 is TGTGCCATCAGTGAATCGGGGACAGTTAATTCACCCCTCCACTTT. The V call is TRBV10-3, the J call TRBJ1-6; 7 positions match TRBD1. Germline V CDR1 and CDR2: ENHRY, SYGVKD. The CDR3 runs 15 residues. The junction had 5 bases not matched to a gene; V was cut back by 3 bases and J by 6 bases.

The chain uses TRBV5-6 and TRBJ2-3, with D maybe TRBD1 (5 bases). Trimming shortened V by 0 bases and J by 7 bases, and 15 bases separated the two germline ends. Germline CDR1 SGHDT, CDR2 YYEEEE. The length of the CDR3 is 15 residues. The CDR3 loop is CASSLDGASVNTQYF. The CDR3 DNA follows: TGTGCCAGCAGCTTGGATGGGGCGAGCGTGAATACGCAGTATTTT.

The genes are TRBV7-9 and TRBJ1-2; D unclear. This CDR3 has 14 amino acids. CDR1 is SEHNR, CDR2 FQNEAQ, per germline (reference sequence). The V and J ends lost 5 bases and 2 bases respectively, with 12 bases between them. This CDR3 reads CASSPLEENYGYTF. DNA of the CDR3: TGTGCCAGCAGCCCGTTGGAGGAGAACTATGGCTACACCTTC.

This chain links TRBV27 with TRBJ1-1; TRBD1 might be the D (6 bases). Germline V gives CDR1 MNHEY, CDR2 SMNVEV (reference sequence). Trimming removed 1 base from V and 0 bases from J, with 9 bases in between. This CDR3 region has 15 residues. CDR3 amino acids: CASSLWGAVNTEAFF. Here the CDR3 DNA reads TGTGCCAGCAGTTTATGGGGGGCAGTGAACACTGAAGCTTTCTTT.

There are many counts of this clone. CDR3 nucleotides: TGTGCCAGTAGTATAAGTTGGGACAGGAGCTATGGCTACACCTTC. Amino acid sequence: CASSISWDRSYGYTF. The chain links TRBV19 to TRBJ1-2; 8 bases fit TRBD1. Trimming at V came to 2 bases and at J to 4 bases, leaving 6 bases not matched to a gene. Germline CDR1 and CDR2: LNHDA and SQIVND (reference sequence). The CDR3 is 15 amino acids.

V is TRBV4-1 and J is TRBJ1-4; TRBD1 agrees at 9 bases. CDR1 and CDR2 from the germline V gene are MGHRA and YSYEKL. The length of the CDR3 is 17 residues. V dropped 2 bases and J dropped 6; count of bases not matched to a gene: 10. CDR3 amino acids: CASSQSTGGVGYEKLFF. The CDR3 DNA follows: TGCGCCAGCAGCCAATCGACAGGGGGTGTAGGATATGAAAAACTGTTTTTT.

Regarding this clone: This sequence may be a read error, since a much larger clone differs from it by one base. The chain is built from TRBV7-6 and TRBJ2-7; 10 bases are a match to TRBD1. This CDR3 contains 12 residues. Per germline, CDR1 SGHVS and CDR2 FNYEAQ. Germline trimming cut 6 bases from V and 5 bases from J; bases unmatched to any gene: 1. Here the CDR3 reads CASSGQGDEQYF. The CDR3 DNA reads as TGTGCCAGCAGTGGACAGGGGGACGAGCAGTACTTC.

This chain uses TRBV18 with TRBJ2-5; no clear D gene. The germline gives CDR1 KGHSH, CDR2 LQKENI. V was trimmed by 3 bases and J by 5 bases, leaving 10 bases between them. This CDR3 is built from 13 residues. In DNA, the CDR3 is TGTGCCAGCTCACCGGATTTATCGGAGACCCAGTACTTC. Protein product: CASSPDLSETQYF.

The V gene is TRBV7-2, the J gene TRBJ2-7; 7 nucleotides agree with TRBD1. Unmatched junction bases numbered 7, after V lost 5 bases and J lost 6 bases. Per the germline V gene, CDR1 is SGHTA and CDR2 is FQGNSA. CDR3 size: 13 residues. The CDR3 nucleotides are TGTGCCAGCAGCCAGACAGGGATTGGCGAGCAGTACTTC. It codes for CASSQTGIGEQYF.

The chain joins TRBV6-1 to TRBJ1-3; D possibly corresponds to TRBD1 (5 bases). Trimming left V 3 bases short and J 0 bases short, with 18 bases between. Germline values: CDR1 MNHNS, CDR2 SASEGT. The CDR3 is made up of 18 amino acids. The CDR3 loop reads CASSETRWGGYSGNTIYF. The DNA of the CDR3 is TGTGCCAGCAGTGAGACCCGCTGGGGGGGATACTCTGGAAACACCATATATTTT.

The CDR3, as DNA: TGCAGCGTTGTCCAGCCCGGCCAAGAGACCCAGTACTTC. This encodes CSVVQPGQETQYF. The genes are TRBV29-1 and TRBJ2-5; D is undetermined. V was cut by 4 bases and J by 1 base, with 10 bases left in between. The CDR3 covers 13 residues. CDR1 SQVTM and CDR2 ANQGSEA come from the germline V gene.

This clone was detected once. A far larger clone is just one base off, so this is likely a read error. The chain combines TRBV2 with TRBJ2-1; a weak D match, TRBD1 (6 bases). Germline lookup yields CDR1 SNHLY and CDR2 FYNNEI. V lost 3 bases, J lost 3 bases, and 21 bases lay in between. This CDR3 comprises 18 residues. CDR3 protein: CASSDFLLRVGGYNEQFF. The CDR3 bases are TGTGCCAGCAGTGACTTCCTCCTTAGGGTAGGGGGCTACAATGAGCAGTTCTTC. Full variable domain (rest looked up from reference TRBV2 and TRBJ2-1): EPEVTQTPSHQVTQMGQEVILRCVPISNHLYFYWYRQILGQKVEFLVSFYNNEISEKSEIFDDQFSVERPDGSNFTLKIRSTKLEDSAMYFCASSDFLLRVGGYNEQFFGPGTRLTVL.

In DNA, the CDR3 is TGCGCATCCATAGCGGGAACTTCACGCGAGCAGTTCTTC. It translates to CASIAGTSREQFF. V is TRBV5-1 and J is TRBJ2-1; TRBD2 matches at 8 bases. The CDR3 is 13 amino acids. Germline CDR1 SGHRS, CDR2 YFSETQ. Full variable domain (outside the CDR3, taken from reference TRBV5-1 and TRBJ2-1): KAGVTQTPRYLIKTRGQQVTLSCSPISGHRSVSWYQQTPGQGLQFLFEYFSETQRNKGNFPGRFSGRQFSNSRSEMNVSTLELGDSALYLCASIAGTSREQFFGPGTRLTVL.

The chain couples TRBV6-6 to TRBJ2-2, with TRBD1 matching 8 bases. The CDR3 length is 15 residues. Germline CDR1 is MNHNY and CDR2 is SVGAGI (reference sequence). V shed 6 bases and J 5 bases; nucleotides not matched to a gene: 8. CDR3 residues: CASRFTGGRTGELFF. DNA for the CDR3: TGTGCCAGCAGATTCACAGGGGGGAGGACCGGGGAGCTGTTTTTT.

This clone was seen a handful of times. This sequence joins TRBV1 and TRBJ2-5. TRBV1 is annotated as a pseudogene. CDR3 size: 12 residues. The CDR3 sequence: CTPYNGRETQYF. CDR3 nucleotides: TGCACCCCTTATAATGGACGAGAGACCCAGTACTTC.